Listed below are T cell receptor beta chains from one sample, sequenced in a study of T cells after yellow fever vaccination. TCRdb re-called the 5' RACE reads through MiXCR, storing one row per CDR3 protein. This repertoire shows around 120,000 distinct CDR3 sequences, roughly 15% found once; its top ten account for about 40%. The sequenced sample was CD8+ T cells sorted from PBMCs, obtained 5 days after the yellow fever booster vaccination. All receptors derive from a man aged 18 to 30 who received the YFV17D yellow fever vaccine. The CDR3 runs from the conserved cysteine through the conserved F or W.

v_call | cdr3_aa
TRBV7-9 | CASSLSGSNYGYTF
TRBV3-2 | CASSHGGAPNQPQHF
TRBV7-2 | CAKIGPGANVLTF
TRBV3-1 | CASSQVQDRAWTEAFF
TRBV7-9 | CASSLGGTGRVKFF
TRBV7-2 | CASSLVSGHTEAFF
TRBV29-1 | CSVEELAVYNEQFF
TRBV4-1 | CASSQDLGGWETQYF
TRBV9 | CASSVGFKRGLTGELFF
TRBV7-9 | CASSLLRYGYTF
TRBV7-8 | CASSPWASGAITDTQYF